This TCR beta chain was observed in a study of tissue T cells after allogeneic stem cell transplantation. CDR3 sequences, V/J genes, frequencies and template counts came from survey-depth TCRbeta sequencing. This table comes from immunoSEQ multiplex PCR, and its TCRdb copy is limited to in-frame clones, with some not included. This table has nearly 7,000 clones, approximately 35% appearing once. Remarks on this clone: Gene names are mouse gene names. The read halts 1 residue ahead of the CDR3 end, with the missing end drawn from the germline J gene.

The CDR3 is 14 amino acids. V was trimmed by 2 bases and J by 3 bases, leaving 8 bases between them. Germline CDR1 KGHPV, CDR2 FQNQEV (reference sequence). The time point here: mouse harvest day 14 after allogeneic transplant. Mouse grafts combined 10^7 T-cell-depleted bone marrow cells with 10^6 splenic CD5+ T cells. V gene TRBV26 combines with J gene TRBJ2-1; D perhaps matches TRBD1 (6 bases). The source of this sequence is a female BALB/c mouse given C57BL/6 T cells with graft-versus-host disease after an allogeneic hematopoietic cell transplant. The sample comprised skin. Incomplete CDR3 DNA: TGTGCCAGCAGTCTGACAGGGTTCTATGCTGAGCAGTTC. Translated, it gives CASSLTGFYAEQF. The full-length CDR3 reads as CASSLTGFYAEQFF.